The rows below give T cell receptor beta chains drawn from one sample of a study of cytotoxic CD8 clonotypes in ibrutinib-treated CLL. Libraries were prepared by immunoSEQ multiplex PCR; TCRdb keeps only in-frame clonotypes and omits some of them. The sample has 150,000 or so clones, around three quarters seen once. Sequenced here: PBMCs, sampled after 12 months of ibrutinib treatment. These receptors all stem from a human donor with chronic lymphocytic leukemia. Both conserved end residues are part of each CDR3. The D gene is left open where the match is weak. Clone sizes are given selectively: once, few, many, or a class where the clone is expanded.

cdr3_aa: CASRLTGGDTQYF; cdr3_nt: TGTGCCAGCAGGTTAACGGGGGGAGATACGCAGTATTTT; clone_size: NA; v_call: TRBV11-2; j_call: TRBJ2-3; d_call: TRBD2
cdr3_aa: CASSWAVFNSPLHF; cdr3_nt: TGTGCCAGCAGTTGGGCCGTTTTTAACTCGCCCCTCCACTTT; clone_size: medium-sized; v_call: TRBV28; j_call: TRBJ1-6; d_call: NA
cdr3_aa: CASSPARGGGNTGELFF; cdr3_nt: TGTGCCAGCAGCCCCGCTCGTGGAGGGGGAAACACCGGGGAGCTGTTTTTT; clone_size: once; v_call: TRBV13; j_call: TRBJ2-2; d_call: NA
cdr3_aa: CSVEDPRTSGSGWEQFF; cdr3_nt: TGCAGCGTTGAAGATCCGCGGACTAGCGGGAGTGGATGGGAGCAGTTCTTC; clone_size: NA; v_call: TRBV29-1; j_call: TRBJ2-1; d_call: TRBD2
cdr3_aa: CASSSTGSGNTIYF; cdr3_nt: TGTGCCAGCAGTTCGACAGGGTCTGGAAACACCATATATTTT; clone_size: few; v_call: TRBV2; j_call: TRBJ1-3; d_call: TRBD1
cdr3_aa: CASSERQGTYEQYF; cdr3_nt: TGTGCCAGCAGTGAACGACAGGGGACCTACGAGCAGTACTTC; clone_size: NA; v_call: TRBV6-1; j_call: TRBJ2-7; d_call: TRBD1
cdr3_aa: CASSPPTSRDTQYF; cdr3_nt: TGTGCCAGCTCACCACCGACATCCAGGGATACGCAGTATTTT; clone_size: NA; v_call: TRBV18; j_call: TRBJ2-3; d_call: NA
cdr3_aa: CASSFGQGVFNEQFF; cdr3_nt: TGTGCCAGCAGTTTTGGACAGGGAGTTTTCAATGAGCAGTTCTTC; clone_size: once; v_call: TRBV27; j_call: TRBJ2-1; d_call: TRBD1
cdr3_aa: CASSLNSRTSGKFGQYF; cdr3_nt: TGTGCCAGCAGTTTGAACAGCCGGACTAGCGGGAAATTCGGGCAGTACTTC; clone_size: NA; v_call: TRBV27; j_call: TRBJ2-7; d_call: TRBD2
cdr3_aa: CASSLGGTHQPQHF; cdr3_nt: TGTGCCAGCAGCCTCGGGGGTACGCATCAGCCCCAGCATTTT; clone_size: NA; v_call: TRBV6-5; j_call: TRBJ1-5; d_call: NA
cdr3_aa: CASSWGLGQGDGYTF; cdr3_nt: TGTGCCAGCAGTTGGGGCTTGGGGCAGGGGGATGGCTACACCTTC; clone_size: NA; v_call: TRBV6-5; j_call: TRBJ1-2; d_call: TRBD1
cdr3_aa: CASRGGYGYTF; cdr3_nt: TGTGCCTCCAGGGGGGGCTATGGCTACACCTTC; clone_size: NA; v_call: TRBV10-3; j_call: TRBJ1-2; d_call: TRBD1
cdr3_aa: CAIAGGREQYF; cdr3_nt: TGTGCCATTGCAGGGGGCCGAGAGCAGTACTTC; clone_size: NA; v_call: TRBV10-3; j_call: TRBJ2-7; d_call: TRBD1
cdr3_aa: CASSPPSGTSGVTDTQYF; cdr3_nt: TGTGCCAGCTCACCACCGTCGGGGACTAGCGGGGTCACAGATACGCAGTATTTT; clone_size: NA; v_call: TRBV18; j_call: TRBJ2-3; d_call: TRBD2
cdr3_aa: CASSYRTGQGYTF; cdr3_nt: TGTGCCAGCAGTTACCGGACAGGGCAGGGCTACACCTTC; clone_size: NA; v_call: TRBV6-6; j_call: TRBJ1-2; d_call: TRBD1
cdr3_aa: CASTGTAAGDTQYF; cdr3_nt: TGCGCCAGCACGGGGACGGCGGCGGGAGATACGCAGTATTTT; clone_size: few; v_call: TRBV5-1; j_call: TRBJ2-3; d_call: NA
cdr3_aa: CASSQSGAFQPQHF; cdr3_nt: TGTGCCAGCAGCCAGTCGGGGGCCTTTCAGCCCCAGCATTTT; clone_size: NA; v_call: TRBV7-2; j_call: TRBJ1-5; d_call: NA
cdr3_aa: CASSFHTNYGYTF; cdr3_nt: TGTGCCAGCAGCTTTCACACCAACTATGGCTACACCTTC; clone_size: NA; v_call: TRBV6-5; j_call: TRBJ1-2; d_call: NA
cdr3_aa: CASRGTSGNEQFF; cdr3_nt: TGTGCCAGCAGGGGGACTAGCGGGAATGAGCAGTTCTTC; clone_size: NA; v_call: TRBV6-5; j_call: TRBJ2-1; d_call: TRBD2
cdr3_aa: CASIQRGGNTIYF; cdr3_nt: TGTGCCAGCATCCAACGGGGGGGAAACACCATATATTTT; clone_size: NA; v_call: TRBV6-1; j_call: TRBJ1-3; d_call: NA
cdr3_aa: CASSVAGTAYSEQYF; cdr3_nt: TGTGCCAGCAGCGTAGCAGGGACAGCCTATAGCGAGCAGTACTTC; clone_size: NA; v_call: TRBV9; j_call: TRBJ2-7; d_call: TRBD1
cdr3_aa: CASSATSTRQHAYEQYF; cdr3_nt: TGTGCCAGCAGCGCCACATCGACGAGGCAGCACGCCTACGAGCAGTACTTC; clone_size: NA; v_call: TRBV11-2; j_call: TRBJ2-7; d_call: NA
cdr3_aa: CASSSTLPAESSYNEQFF; cdr3_nt: TGTGCCAGCAGCTCCACCCTGCCGGCGGAGAGCTCCTACAATGAGCAGTTCTTC; clone_size: NA; v_call: TRBV7-9; j_call: TRBJ2-1; d_call: NA
cdr3_aa: CAWSVRGRTYEQYF; cdr3_nt: TGTGCCTGGAGTGTACGTGGACGGACCTACGAGCAGTACTTC; clone_size: NA; v_call: TRBV30; j_call: TRBJ2-7; d_call: NA
cdr3_aa: CASSPWGVDNEQYF; cdr3_nt: TGTGCCAGCAGCCCATGGGGGGTAGACAACGAGCAGTACTTC; clone_size: once; v_call: TRBV11-2; j_call: TRBJ2-7; d_call: NA
cdr3_aa: CATSRDLGDGNTIYF; cdr3_nt: TGTGCCACCAGCAGAGATTTGGGGGACGGAAACACCATATATTTT; clone_size: NA; v_call: TRBV15; j_call: TRBJ1-3; d_call: NA
cdr3_aa: CASSAIGQRADTQYF; cdr3_nt: TGTGCCAGCAGTGCCATCGGACAGAGAGCAGATACGCAGTATTTT; clone_size: NA; v_call: TRBV28; j_call: TRBJ2-3; d_call: NA
cdr3_aa: CASKSGLAGVNEQFF; cdr3_nt: TGTGCCAGCAAAAGTGGACTAGCGGGAGTCAATGAGCAGTTCTTC; clone_size: NA; v_call: TRBV27; j_call: TRBJ2-1; d_call: TRBD2
cdr3_aa: CASSIAGGTYNEQFF; cdr3_nt: TGTGCCAGCAGTATAGCGGGAGGTACCTACAATGAGCAGTTCTTC; clone_size: NA; v_call: TRBV9; j_call: TRBJ2-1; d_call: TRBD2
cdr3_aa: CASSLGGDKSYEQYF; cdr3_nt: TGTGCCAGCAGCTTAGGAGGGGATAAATCCTACGAGCAGTACTTC; clone_size: once; v_call: TRBV11-3; j_call: TRBJ2-7; d_call: NA
cdr3_aa: CSVGQGRTEAFF; cdr3_nt: TGCAGCGTGGGACAGGGGCGCACTGAAGCTTTCTTT; clone_size: NA; v_call: TRBV29-1; j_call: TRBJ1-1; d_call: TRBD1
cdr3_aa: CARRVVWDMAYNEQFF; cdr3_nt: TGTGCCAGAAGAGTTGTATGGGATATGGCCTACAATGAGCAGTTCTTC; clone_size: once; v_call: TRBV9; j_call: TRBJ2-1; d_call: NA
cdr3_aa: CAWSVMGTYEQYF; cdr3_nt: TGTGCCTGGAGTGTAATGGGAACCTACGAGCAGTACTTC; clone_size: few; v_call: TRBV30; j_call: TRBJ2-7; d_call: NA
cdr3_aa: CASTKNQGVNTEAFF; cdr3_nt: TGTGCCAGCACCAAGAACCAGGGCGTTAACACTGAAGCTTTCTTT; clone_size: once; v_call: TRBV2; j_call: TRBJ1-1; d_call: NA
cdr3_aa: CATSRGDRPYGYTF; cdr3_nt: TGTGCCACCAGCAGAGGGGACAGGCCCTATGGCTACACCTTC; clone_size: NA; v_call: TRBV15; j_call: TRBJ1-2; d_call: TRBD1
cdr3_aa: CASSTPGQGSYGYTF; cdr3_nt: TGTGCCAGTAGTACCCCGGGACAGGGCTCCTATGGCTACACCTTC; clone_size: few; v_call: TRBV19; j_call: TRBJ1-2; d_call: TRBD1
cdr3_aa: CASSPGTLREQYF; cdr3_nt: TGTGCCAGCTCCCCGGGGACGCTACGGGAGCAGTACTTC; clone_size: NA; v_call: TRBV18; j_call: TRBJ2-7; d_call: NA
cdr3_aa: CASSFGRAMGEQFF; cdr3_nt: TGTGCCAGCAGCTTCGGGAGGGCGATGGGTGAGCAGTTCTTC; clone_size: NA; v_call: TRBV13; j_call: TRBJ2-1; d_call: TRBD2
cdr3_aa: CASSLYWASGRMDTQYF; cdr3_nt: TGTGCCAGCAGCTTATATTGGGCTAGCGGGCGCATGGATACGCAGTATTTT; clone_size: NA; v_call: TRBV7-9; j_call: TRBJ2-3; d_call: TRBD2
cdr3_aa: CASSLRRANTGELFF; cdr3_nt: TGTGCCAGCAGCCTCAGGCGAGCGAACACCGGGGAGCTGTTTTTT; clone_size: few; v_call: TRBV7-2; j_call: TRBJ2-2; d_call: NA
cdr3_aa: CASSLAAGEETQYF; cdr3_nt: TGTGCCAGCAGCTTAGCGGCGGGGGAAGAGACCCAGTACTTC; clone_size: NA; v_call: TRBV7-2; j_call: TRBJ2-5; d_call: TRBD2
cdr3_aa: CASSLTGAIGRDGYTF; cdr3_nt: TGTGCCAGCAGCTTAACGGGGGCAATTGGTCGGGATGGCTACACCTTC; clone_size: NA; v_call: TRBV7-3; j_call: TRBJ1-2; d_call: NA
cdr3_aa: CASSSRGAKNIQYF; cdr3_nt: TGTGCCAGCAGCTCCAGGGGTGCCAAAAACATTCAGTACTTC; clone_size: NA; v_call: TRBV11-1; j_call: TRBJ2-4; d_call: NA
cdr3_aa: CASSLGVGDGTDTQYF; cdr3_nt: TGTGCCAGCAGCTTAGGGGTGGGGGACGGCACAGATACGCAGTATTTT; clone_size: NA; v_call: TRBV7-2; j_call: TRBJ2-3; d_call: NA
cdr3_aa: CASRLQGGNQPQHF; cdr3_nt: TGTGCCAGCAGATTACAGGGAGGGAATCAGCCCCAGCATTTT; clone_size: NA; v_call: TRBV28; j_call: TRBJ1-5; d_call: NA